Below, 29 T cell receptor beta chains from the same sample are listed, as sequenced in a study of graft-versus-host responses after intestinal transplantation (dated by TCRdb to the early 2020s). Explained via the paper, the time point label denotes: cells obtained before transplantation from donor or recipient. Libraries were prepared through the immunoSEQ multiplex PCR assay. As stored in TCRdb, this immuneACCESS dataset retains in-frame rearrangements with V and J assigned. A fraction of the clones does not appear; measured against another copy, unresolved V genes explain less than half of the discrepancy, and the remainder lacks a known reason. The sample data list around 120,000 clones, and approximately 90% of these were observed just once. In total, the top ten clones hold roughly 0.17% of the sample. Their recognized antigens are unknown. Sequencing used unstimulated CD4+ T cells sorted from spleen or lymph node cells, obtained before intestinal transplant. All receptors derive from a human donor who received an intestinal transplant.

The rearrangement links TRBV6-5 to TRBJ1-5, with D unclear. CDR3 length equals 14 residues. Germline V gives CDR1 MNHEY, CDR2 SVGAGI. V gave up 6 bases and J gave up 1 base, with 10 bases separating them. The CDR3 DNA is TGTGCCAGCAGGACAAGCGGGAGCAATCAGCCCCAGCATTTT. Its translation: CASRTSGSNQPQHF.

V and J are TRBV5-6 and TRBJ1-1; TRBD1 matches 7 bases. Germline trimming cut 0 bases from V and 3 bases from J; bases unmatched to any gene: 8. The germline gives CDR1 SGHDT, CDR2 YYEEEE. CDR3 length: 16 amino acids. The CDR3 loop is CASSLGRGGGYTEAFF. The CDR3 DNA follows: TGTGCCAGCAGCTTGGGAAGAGGGGGCGGGTACACTGAAGCTTTCTTT.

This clone has just a few counts. V usage is TRBV6-5 and J usage is TRBJ1-2, with TRBD1 identical over 7 bases. From germline, CDR1 is MNHEY and CDR2 SVGAGI. The V gene end was trimmed by 6 bases and the J gene end by 6 bases; junction bases not matched to a gene: 7. CDR3 size: 13 residues. As DNA, the CDR3 is TGTGCCAGCAGACAGCAGGGGGGAGATGGCTACACCTTC. Amino acids: CASRQQGGDGYTF.

DNA for the CDR3: TGTGCCACCAGCAGAGGCCGGACAGGGGTCTACGAGCAGTACTTC. This sequence encodes CATSRGRTGVYEQYF. The genes are TRBV15 and TRBJ2-7; TRBD1 matches at 9 bases. The V gene's germline CDR1 is LNHNV and CDR2 YYDKDF (reference sequence). V dropped 1 base and J dropped 3; count of bases not matched to a gene: 4. The CDR3 contains 15 residues.

V is TRBV28 and J is TRBJ2-1, with D unresolved. Germline V gene lookup returns CDR1 MDHEN and CDR2 SYDVKM. V was cut by 4 bases and J by 7 bases, with 11 bases left in between. The CDR3 contains 13 residues. This chain's CDR3 is CASSSTPRNEQFF. The CDR3 DNA follows: TGTGCCAGCAGTTCGACCCCCAGGAATGAGCAGTTCTTC.

CDR3 region: CASSLFGQGGEKLFF. For the CDR3, the DNA is TGCGCCAGCAGCTTGTTTGGACAGGGTGGTGAAAAACTGTTTTTT. The rearrangement uses TRBV5-1 and TRBJ1-4; 8 positions match TRBD1. V shed 1 base and J 7 bases; nucleotides not matched to a gene: 6. Per germline, CDR1 SGHRS and CDR2 YFSETQ. This CDR3 comprises 15 residues.

The chain recombines TRBV30 with TRBJ2-3; D call uncertain. CDR3 size: 12 residues. Trimming took 0 bases from V and 13 from J, leaving 14 bases between them. Looked up from germline, CDR1 is GTSNPN and CDR2 is SVGIG (reference sequence). The CDR3 bases are TGTGCCTGGAGTGTACGAGACAACCGAGAGTATTTT. Residues: CAWSVRDNREYF.

V and J are TRBV5-1 and TRBJ2-5; TRBD1 matches 9 bases. The V gene end was trimmed by 1 base and the J gene end by 5 bases; junction bases not matched to a gene: 3. CDR3 length: 14 residues. CDR1 is SGHRS and CDR2 is YFSETQ in the germline V gene. DNA for the CDR3: TGCGCCAGCAGCTTGCAGGGGACAGGGGAGACCCAGTACTTC. Translating it yields CASSLQGTGETQYF.

The chain couples TRBV28 to TRBJ2-1; TRBD1 matches 9 bases. Unmatched junction bases numbered 10, after V lost 2 bases and J lost 8 bases. Germline CDR1 reads MDHEN; CDR2 reads SYDVKM. CDR3 size: 16 residues. In DNA form, the CDR3 reads TGTGCCAGCAGTTTACCCCAGGGGACAGGGAGCGATGAGCAGTTCTTC. This translates into CASSLPQGTGSDEQFF.

This chain links TRBV2 with TRBJ2-5, with 12 bases matching TRBD2. The V gene's germline CDR1 is SNHLY and CDR2 FYNNEI. The CDR3 has 18 amino acids. With V trimmed by 4 bases and J by 2 bases, 11 bases remained unmatched. The CDR3 here is CASSALASGRASQETQYF. CDR3 nucleotide sequence: TGTGCCAGCAGTGCGTTGGCTAGCGGGAGGGCATCGCAAGAGACCCAGTACTTC.

The V gene is TRBV15, the J gene TRBJ2-7, with TRBD1 matching over 9 bases. Unmatched junction bases numbered 11, after V lost 3 bases and J lost 2 bases. The CDR3 is 17 amino acids. Germline CDR1 LNHNV, CDR2 YYDKDF (reference sequence). The CDR3 loop reads CATSSPPGQGIPYEQYF. CDR3 DNA: TGTGCCACCAGCAGTCCCCCGGGACAGGGCATACCCTACGAGCAGTACTTC.

The V and J genes are TRBV5-6 and TRBJ1-6, with 9 bases fitting TRBD1. Germline values: CDR1 SGHDT, CDR2 YYEEEE. The CDR3 is 15 residues long. V trimming: 1 base; J trimming: 5 bases; junction bases outside the gene matches: 1. CDR3 DNA sequence: TGTGCCAGCAGCTTGTGGGACAGGGATAATTCACCCCTCCACTTT. Translated, it gives CASSLWDRDNSPLHF. Filled out from reference TRBV5-6 and TRBJ1-6, the complete variable domain reads DAGVTQSPTHLIKTRGQQVTLRCSPKSGHDTVSWYQQALGQGPQFIFQYYEEEERQRGNFPDRFSGHQFPNYSSELNVNALLLGDSALYLCASSLWDRDNSPLHFGNGTRLTVT.

J is TRBJ2-1 and V is TRBV1; TRBD2 was called by the table and not checked on the DNA. TRBV1 has pseudogene status. The CDR3 is made up of 18 amino acids. This CDR3 is CTSSQEGVTSGFYNEQFF. CDR3 nucleotide sequence: TGCACCAGCAGCCAAGAGGGTGTGACTAGCGGGTTCTACAATGAGCAGTTCTTC.

The rearrangement links TRBV5-4 to TRBJ2-6; 10 bases are a match to TRBD2. Germline trimming cut 4 bases from V and 12 bases from J; bases unmatched to any gene: 10. CDR1 SGHNT and CDR2 YYREEE come from the germline V gene (reference sequence). The CDR3 contains 15 residues. In DNA, the CDR3 is TGTGCCAGCAGCCAACCGGGACTAGCGCCAGGCGTCCTGACTTTC. It encodes CASSQPGLAPGVLTF.

The J gene is TRBJ1-5, the V gene TRBV6-6; possibly TRBD1 for D (6 bases). There are 15 residues in the CDR3. V dropped 2 bases and J dropped 3 bases, with 11 bases sitting between them. Germline CDR1 is MNHNY and CDR2 is SVGAGI (reference sequence). The CDR3 here is CASSYGGANNQPQHF. Here the CDR3 DNA reads TGTGCCAGCAGTTACGGGGGGGCTAACAATCAGCCCCAGCATTTT.

CDR3 loop: CASSFTTGYGYTF. The CDR3 DNA reads as TGCGCCAGCAGCTTTACGACAGGGTATGGCTACACCTTC. The chain combines TRBV5-1 with TRBJ1-2; 7 bases match TRBD1. The CDR3 is made up of 13 amino acids. J gave up 5 bases and V 2 bases, and 3 bases lay outside the gene matches. The germline CDR1 and CDR2 sequences are SGHRS and YFSETQ.

CDR3 protein: CASSPLGLAGTDTQYF. CDR3 nucleotides: TGCGCCAGCAGCCCCCTCGGACTAGCGGGCACAGATACGCAGTATTTT. This sequence joins TRBV5-1 and TRBJ2-3; TRBD2 matches at 10 bases. The V gene end was trimmed by 4 bases and the J gene end by 1 base; junction bases not matched to a gene: 6. Germline CDR1 and CDR2: SGHRS and YFSETQ. The CDR3 runs 16 residues.

The chain employs TRBV7-2 and TRBJ2-7, with D perhaps TRBD1 (6 bases). This CDR3 comprises 14 residues. Germline V gene data show CDR1 as SGHTA and CDR2 as FQGNSA. The germline V and J ends were trimmed by 2 bases and 6 bases, with 14 bases remaining between them. CDR3 in DNA: TGTGCCAGCAGCTTACTTCAGGGGACGGCCGAGCAGTACTTC. Its translation is CASSLLQGTAEQYF.

The chain carries TRBV18 and TRBJ2-4, with D maybe TRBD2 (6 bases). Germline V gene data show CDR1 as KGHSH and CDR2 as LQKENI. V lost 3 bases and J lost 0, with 12 bases in between. The CDR3 contains 16 residues. Here the CDR3 reads CASSPGTWVAKNIQYF. CDR3 DNA: TGTGCCAGCTCACCCGGGACTTGGGTAGCCAAAAACATTCAGTACTTC.

The V gene is TRBV5-1, the J gene TRBJ2-7; the match to TRBD2 covers 8 bases. This CDR3 has 16 amino acids. Germline V gene data show CDR1 as SGHRS and CDR2 as YFSETQ. V lost 0 bases and J lost 4; bases outside the gene matches: 9. The CDR3 bases are TGCGCCAGCAGCTTGGCCCCACGGGGGGGCCAGTACGAGCAGTACTTC. This codes for CASSLAPRGGQYEQYF.

The chain has TRBV11-2 and TRBJ2-1, with D possibly matching TRBD1 (6 bases). CDR3 length: 15 amino acids. Germline V lookup: CDR1 SGHAT, CDR2 FQNNGV. Between the trimmed V and J ends, which lost 4 bases and 4 bases, there was a span of 14 bases. The CDR3 DNA sequence: TGTGCCAGCAGCTGGACTGGGACATTATACAATGAGCAGTTCTTC. It encodes CASSWTGTLYNEQFF. The variable domain in full, with the rest retrieved from reference TRBV11-2 and TRBJ2-1, is EAGVAQSPRYKIIEKRQSVAFWCNPISGHATLYWYQQILGQGPKLLIQFQNNGVVDDSQLPKDRFSAERLKGVDSTLKIQPAKLEDSAVYLCASSWTGTLYNEQFFGPGTRLTVL.

CDR3 protein: CASSSRRQGADTQYF. DNA for the CDR3: TGTGCCAGCAGTTCACGCCGGCAGGGTGCAGATACGCAGTATTTT. The chain is built from TRBV6-6 and TRBJ2-3, with D possibly being TRBD1 (5 bases). The ends were cut back, 4 bases at V and 4 bases at J, with 15 bases in the middle. Germline V lookup: CDR1 MNHNY, CDR2 SVGAGI (reference sequence). This CDR3 comprises 15 residues.

The V and J genes are TRBV19 and TRBJ2-7; the match to TRBD1 covers 9 bases. Per the germline V gene, CDR1 is LNHDA and CDR2 is SQIVND (reference sequence). With 4 bases clipped from V and 4 bases from J, the junction kept 14 bases outside the gene matches. The CDR3 length is 17 residues. CDR3 residues: CASSKTGGRGSAYEQYF. The CDR3 coding sequence is TGTGCCAGTAGTAAGACAGGGGGACGGGGATCGGCATACGAGCAGTACTTC.

The chain joins TRBV7-9 to TRBJ1-2, with 10 positions matching TRBD1. Trimming removed 5 bases from V and 5 bases from J; junction bases left unmatched: 11. The CDR3 runs to 16 residues. Germline V gene sequence: CDR1 SEHNR, CDR2 FQNEAQ (reference sequence). The CDR3 here is CASSRDRGLSEYGYTF. Written as DNA, the CDR3 is TGTGCCAGCAGCCGAGACAGGGGGCTGTCGGAATATGGCTACACCTTC. The entire variable domain, with the rest obtained from reference TRBV7-9 and TRBJ1-2, is as follows: DTGVSQNPRHKITKRGQNVTFRCDPISEHNRLYWYRQTLGQGPEFLTYFQNEAQLEKSRLLSDRFSAERPKGSFSTLEIQRTEQGDSAMYLCASSRDRGLSEYGYTFGSGTRLTVV.

The chain has TRBV6-5 and TRBJ2-3; 9 bases fit TRBD2. The CDR3 is 15 residues long. Germline CDR1 reads MNHEY; CDR2 reads SVGAGI. The junction had 15 bases not matched to a gene; V was cut back by 7 bases and J by 10 bases. The CDR3 sequence is CASTDSGSARWAQYF. CDR3 nucleotide sequence: TGTGCCAGCACCGATAGCGGGAGCGCCCGATGGGCGCAGTATTTT.

The V and J genes are TRBV19 and TRBJ2-7, with 9 bases identical to TRBD1. The CDR3 length is 16 residues. CDR1 and CDR2 (germline): LNHDA, SQIVND (reference sequence). Trimming took 3 bases from V and 2 from J; bases not matched to a gene: 8. The CDR3 DNA follows: TGTGCCAGTAGTATCGCCGGGACAGGGATAACCTACGAGCAGTACTTC. Its translation is CASSIAGTGITYEQYF. The full variable domain, rest sourced from reference TRBV19 and TRBJ2-7, is DGGITQSPKYLFRKEGQNVTLSCEQNLNHDAMYWYRQDPGQGLRLIYYSQIVNDFQKGDIAEGYSVSREKKESFPLTVTSAQKNPTAFYLCASSIAGTGITYEQYFGPGTRLTVT.

V usage is TRBV5-6 and J usage is TRBJ1-3, with D tentatively TRBD1 (6 bases). The germline V and J ends were trimmed by 4 bases and 4 bases, with 9 bases remaining between them. The CDR3 is made up of 13 amino acids. Germline assignment: CDR1 SGHDT and CDR2 YYEEEE. The CDR3 sequence: CASSLTGGNTIYF. The CDR3 bases are TGTGCCAGCAGCCTGACAGGCGGAAACACCATATATTTT. The complete variable domain, with remaining parts taken from reference TRBV5-6 and TRBJ1-3, reads DAGVTQSPTHLIKTRGQQVTLRCSPKSGHDTVSWYQQALGQGPQFIFQYYEEEERQRGNFPDRFSGHQFPNYSSELNVNALLLGDSALYLCASSLTGGNTIYFGEGSWLTVV.

The chain recombines TRBV7-9 with TRBJ2-1; 11 bases match TRBD2. V lost 8 bases and J lost 9; bases outside the gene matches: 9. CDR1 is SEHNR and CDR2 is FQNEAQ in the germline V gene (reference sequence). CDR3 length: 14 amino acids. Here the CDR3 DNA reads TGTGCCAGCCACGGTAGCGGGAGGGTAGGTGAGCAGTTCTTC. Its protein product is CASHGSGRVGEQFF.

Regarding this clone: The sample holds other DNA sequences that translate to the same CDR3. The chain recombines TRBV5-4 with TRBJ2-3; D ambiguous. CDR3 length: 13 amino acids. The germline V and J ends were trimmed by 1 base and 0 bases, with 3 bases remaining between them. The germline gives CDR1 SGHNT, CDR2 YYREEE (reference sequence). The CDR3 sequence is CASSLPSTDTQYF. The CDR3 DNA sequence: TGTGCCAGCAGCTTGCCGAGCACAGATACGCAGTATTTT.